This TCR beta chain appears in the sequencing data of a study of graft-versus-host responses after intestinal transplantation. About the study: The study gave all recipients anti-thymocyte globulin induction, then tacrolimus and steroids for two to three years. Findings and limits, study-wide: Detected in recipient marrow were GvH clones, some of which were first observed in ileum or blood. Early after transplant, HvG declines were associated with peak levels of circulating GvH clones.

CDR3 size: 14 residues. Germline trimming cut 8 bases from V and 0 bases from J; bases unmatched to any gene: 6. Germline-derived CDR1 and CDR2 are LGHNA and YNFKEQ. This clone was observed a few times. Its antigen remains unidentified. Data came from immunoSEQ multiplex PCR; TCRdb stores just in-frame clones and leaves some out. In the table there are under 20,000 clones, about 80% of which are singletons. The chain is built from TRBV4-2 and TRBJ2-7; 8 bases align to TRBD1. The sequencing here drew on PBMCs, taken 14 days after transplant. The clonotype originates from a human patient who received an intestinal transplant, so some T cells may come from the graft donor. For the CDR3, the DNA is TGTGCCAGCGCTCAGGGGGCCTACTCCTACGAGCAGTACTTC. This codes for CASAQGAYSYEQYF.